One sample yielded the 11 T cell receptor beta chains listed below, sequenced in a study of blood T cell repertoires in COVID-19. Assay used: immunoSEQ multiplex PCR; TCRdb lists only in-frame clones, some missing. The sample lists fewer than 90,000 clones; 76% were seen once. Specimen: peripheral blood. The receptors originated from a man between 60 and 75 years old with COVID-19, enrolled during active disease.

The V gene is TRBV5-4, the J gene TRBJ1-3, with 7 nucleotides matching TRBD1. V shed 4 bases and J 3 bases; nucleotides not matched to a gene: 7. Germline V CDR1 and CDR2: SGHNT, YYREEE (reference sequence). CDR3 length: 15 amino acids. The CDR3 protein is CASSQDRVGGNTIYF. In DNA form, the CDR3 reads TGTGCCAGCAGCCAAGACAGGGTTGGTGGAAACACCATATATTTT.

This clone appeared a few times. The V and J genes are TRBV29-1 and TRBJ2-7; 12 bases are shared with TRBD2. There are 14 residues in the CDR3. Trimming cost V 6 bases and J 1 base; bases outside gene matches: 4. Germline loops: CDR1 SQVTM, CDR2 ANQGSEA. CDR3 in amino acids: CSVRLAGGSYEQYF. The CDR3 nucleotides are TGCAGCGTCCGCCTAGCGGGGGGGTCCTACGAGCAGTACTTC.

This rearrangement joins TRBV7-9 to TRBJ2-2; 10 bases are shared with TRBD2. J was trimmed by 4 bases and V by 5 bases; bases with no gene match: 7. This CDR3 region has 16 residues. Germline V gene sequence: CDR1 SEHNR, CDR2 FQNEAQ (reference sequence). The CDR3 nucleotides are TGTGCCAGCAGCACAGCGGGGGGGCCAGTCACCGGGGAGCTGTTTTTT. Translated, it gives CASSTAGGPVTGELFF.

This clone occurred many times. The chain recombines TRBV11-2 with TRBJ2-3; tentative D call: TRBD2 (6 bases). Germline V gene data show CDR1 as SGHAT and CDR2 as FQNNGV. V lost 5 bases and J lost 2, with 17 bases in between. The CDR3 is made up of 16 amino acids. This CDR3 is CASSLEAGGFTDTQYF. CDR3 sequence (DNA): TGTGCCAGCAGCCTCGAGGCAGGAGGGTTCACAGATACGCAGTATTTT.

The CDR3 sequence is CASSIQAFGSYEQYF. The CDR3 region has the DNA TGTGCCAGTAGTATACAGGCGTTCGGCTCCTACGAGCAGTACTTC. V is TRBV19 and J is TRBJ2-7; D gene unclear. The germline CDR1 and CDR2 sequences are LNHDA and SQIVND (reference sequence). The CDR3 extends over 15 amino acids. Trimming stripped 2 bases from V and 0 bases from J, with 11 bases between.

This clone was counted a single time. This chain joins TRBV5-6 and TRBJ1-6; D gene unclear. The length of the CDR3 is 15 residues. V gave up 5 bases and J gave up 9 bases, with 18 bases separating them. The germline V gene has CDR1 SGHDT and CDR2 YYEEEE. The CDR3 bases are TGTGCCAGCAGGCCCATGGCGGGAGGTGCTTCACCCCTCCACTTT. Amino acid sequence: CASRPMAGGASPLHF.

This chain joins TRBV7-6 and TRBJ2-7; 8 bases are a match to TRBD1. CDR1 is SGHVS and CDR2 is FNYEAQ in the germline V gene. Losses at the gene ends were 1 base for V and 7 bases for J; bases not matched to a gene: 6. The CDR3 consists of 14 residues. The CDR3 DNA sequence: TGTGCCAGCAGCTTAGGAGGCAGGGGGCAGGAGCAGTACTTC. Its protein is CASSLGGRGQEQYF.

This chain links TRBV2 with TRBJ1-5; D possibly corresponds to TRBD1 (5 bases). Germline V gene sequence: CDR1 SNHLY, CDR2 FYNNEI. This CDR3 spans 14 amino acids. Trimming stripped 2 bases from V and 6 bases from J, with 11 bases between. DNA for the CDR3: TGTGCCAGCAGTGAAAGGCAGGGCGGTCAGCCCCAGCATTTT. This codes for CASSERQGGQPQHF. Based on the CDR3 plus reference TRBV2 and TRBJ1-5, the full variable domain is EPEVTQTPSHQVTQMGQEVILRCVPISNHLYFYWYRQILGQKVEFLVSFYNNEISEKSEIFDDQFSVERPDGSNFTLKIRSTKLEDSAMYFCASSERQGGQPQHFGDGTRLSIL.

This clone was picked up one time. The chain joins TRBV10-2 to TRBJ2-5, with D unresolved. Germline V gene data show CDR1 as WSHSY and CDR2 as SAAADI. The V gene lost 5 bases and the J gene lost 5 bases, with 12 bases spanning the gap. The CDR3 has 13 residues. CDR3 in DNA: TGCGCCAGCAGTATAGGTGAGAGGGAGACCCAGTACTTC. Amino acid sequence: CASSIGERETQYF.

J is TRBJ2-4 and V is TRBV23-1, with D perhaps matching TRBD2 (7 bases). TRBV23-1 is an open reading frame whose function is uncertain. The V and J ends lost 3 bases and 1 base respectively, with 28 bases between them. The CDR3 spans 21 residues. The DNA for the CDR3 is TGCGCCAGCAGTCATCCCCTCGGGGGGCTAACAAGGAGGGAGGCCAAAAACATTCAGTACTTC. It yields the protein CASSHPLGGLTRREAKNIQYF.

This clone was counted a few times. The chain couples TRBV4-1 to TRBJ1-1; 9 bases are shared with TRBD1. Germline-derived CDR1 and CDR2 are MGHRA and YSYEKL. Losses at the gene ends were 6 bases for V and 4 bases for J; bases not matched to a gene: 6. The CDR3 runs 14 residues. CDR3 coding DNA: TGCGCCAGCAGGGGGACAGGGAGGGGCACTGAAGCTTTCTTT. Translated: CASRGTGRGTEAFF.